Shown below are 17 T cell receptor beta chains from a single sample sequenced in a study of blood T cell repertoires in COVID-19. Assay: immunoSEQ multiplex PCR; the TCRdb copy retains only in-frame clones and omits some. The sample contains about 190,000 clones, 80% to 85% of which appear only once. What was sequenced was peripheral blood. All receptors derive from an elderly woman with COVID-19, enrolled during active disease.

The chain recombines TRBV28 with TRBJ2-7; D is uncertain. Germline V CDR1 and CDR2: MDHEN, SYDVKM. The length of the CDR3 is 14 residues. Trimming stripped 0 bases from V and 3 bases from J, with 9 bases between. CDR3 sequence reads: CASSLWGIGYEQYF. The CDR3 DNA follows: TGTGCCAGCAGTTTATGGGGCATCGGCTACGAGCAGTACTTC.

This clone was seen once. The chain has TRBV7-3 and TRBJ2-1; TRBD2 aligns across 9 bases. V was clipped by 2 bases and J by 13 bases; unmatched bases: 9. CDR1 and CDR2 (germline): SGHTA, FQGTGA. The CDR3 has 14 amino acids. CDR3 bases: TGTGCCAGCAGCTTATCCTGGCTAGCGGGGTTCCAGTTCTTC. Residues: CASSLSWLAGFQFF.

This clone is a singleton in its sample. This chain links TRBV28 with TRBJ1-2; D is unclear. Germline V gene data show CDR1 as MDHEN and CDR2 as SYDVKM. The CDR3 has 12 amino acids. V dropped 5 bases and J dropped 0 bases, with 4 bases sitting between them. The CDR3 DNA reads TGTGCCAGCAGTAATACTAACTATGGCTACACCTTC. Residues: CASSNTNYGYTF.

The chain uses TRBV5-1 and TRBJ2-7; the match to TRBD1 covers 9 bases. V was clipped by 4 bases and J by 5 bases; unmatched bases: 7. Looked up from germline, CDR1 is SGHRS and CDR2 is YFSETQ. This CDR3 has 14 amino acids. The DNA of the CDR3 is TGCGCCAGCAGCAACCAAGGGACAGGGAACGAGCAGTACTTC. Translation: CASSNQGTGNEQYF.

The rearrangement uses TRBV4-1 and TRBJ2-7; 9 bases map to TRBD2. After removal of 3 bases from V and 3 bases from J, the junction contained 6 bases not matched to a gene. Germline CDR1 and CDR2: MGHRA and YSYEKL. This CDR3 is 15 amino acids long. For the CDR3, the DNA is TGCGCCAGCAGCCACCTGACTAGCGGTAACTACGAGCAGTACTTC. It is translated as CASSHLTSGNYEQYF.

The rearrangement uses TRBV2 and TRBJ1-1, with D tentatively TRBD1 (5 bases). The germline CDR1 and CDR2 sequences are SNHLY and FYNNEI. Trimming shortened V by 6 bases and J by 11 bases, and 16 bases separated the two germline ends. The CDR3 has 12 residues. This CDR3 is CASRIGGGDAFF. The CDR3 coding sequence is TGTGCCAGCAGGATTGGCGGGGGGGACGCTTTCTTT.

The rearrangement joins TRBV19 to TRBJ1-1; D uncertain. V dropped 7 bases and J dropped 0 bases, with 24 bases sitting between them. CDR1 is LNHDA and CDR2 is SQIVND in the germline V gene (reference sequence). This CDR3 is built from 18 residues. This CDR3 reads CASTRSGVRSSLNTEAFF. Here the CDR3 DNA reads TGTGCCAGTACCCGCTCCGGGGTAAGATCCTCCTTGAACACTGAAGCTTTCTTT.

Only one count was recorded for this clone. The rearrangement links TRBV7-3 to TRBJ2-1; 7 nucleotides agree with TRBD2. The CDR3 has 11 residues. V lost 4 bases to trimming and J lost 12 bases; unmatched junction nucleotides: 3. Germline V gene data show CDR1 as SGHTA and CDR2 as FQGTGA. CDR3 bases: TGTGCCAGCAGCTCTCGCGGGAGGCAGTTCTTC. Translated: CASSSRGRQFF.

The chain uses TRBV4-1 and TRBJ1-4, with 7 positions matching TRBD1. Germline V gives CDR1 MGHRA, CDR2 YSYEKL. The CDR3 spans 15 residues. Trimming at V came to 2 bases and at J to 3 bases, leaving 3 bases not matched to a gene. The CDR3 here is CASSQYGTANEKLFF. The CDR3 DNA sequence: TGCGCCAGCAGCCAATACGGGACAGCTAATGAAAAACTGTTTTTT.

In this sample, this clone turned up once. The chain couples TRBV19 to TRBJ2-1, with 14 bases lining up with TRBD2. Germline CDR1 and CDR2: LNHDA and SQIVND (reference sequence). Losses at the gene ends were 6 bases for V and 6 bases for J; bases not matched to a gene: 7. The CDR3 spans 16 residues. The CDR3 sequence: CASSTAGTSGSNEQFF. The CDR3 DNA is TGTGCCAGTAGCACCGCCGGGACTAGCGGGAGCAATGAGCAGTTCTTC.

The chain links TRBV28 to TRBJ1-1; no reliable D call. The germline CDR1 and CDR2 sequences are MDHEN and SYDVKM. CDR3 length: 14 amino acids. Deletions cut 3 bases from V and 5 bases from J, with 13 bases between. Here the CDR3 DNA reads TGTGCCAGCAGTTTGCCGCCGGGGAATACTGAAGCTTTCTTT. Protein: CASSLPPGNTEAFF. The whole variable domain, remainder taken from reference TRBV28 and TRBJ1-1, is DVKVTQSSRYLVKRTGEKVFLECVQDMDHENMFWYRQDPGLGLRLIYFSYDVKMKEKGDIPEGYSVSREKKERFSLILESASTNQTSMYLCASSLPPGNTEAFFGQGTRLTVV.

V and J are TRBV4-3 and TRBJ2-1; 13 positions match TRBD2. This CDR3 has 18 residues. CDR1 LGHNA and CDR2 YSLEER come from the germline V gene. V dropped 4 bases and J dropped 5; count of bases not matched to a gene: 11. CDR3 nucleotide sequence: TGCGCCAGCAGCCCGCAGGTGCCGGGACTAGCGGGGAACAATGAGCAGTTCTTC. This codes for CASSPQVPGLAGNNEQFF.

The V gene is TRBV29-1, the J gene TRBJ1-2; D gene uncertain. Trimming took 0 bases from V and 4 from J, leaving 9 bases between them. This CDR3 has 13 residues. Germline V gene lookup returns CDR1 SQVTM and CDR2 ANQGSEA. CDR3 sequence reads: CSVEDHNSYGYTF. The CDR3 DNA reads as TGCAGCGTTGAAGATCATAACAGCTATGGCTACACCTTC. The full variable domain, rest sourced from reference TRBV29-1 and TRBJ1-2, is SAVISQKPSRDICQRGTSLTIQCQVDSQVTMMFWYRQQPGQSLTLIATANQGSEATYESGFVIDKFPISRPNLTFSTLTVSNMSPEDSSIYLCSVEDHNSYGYTFGSGTRLTVV.

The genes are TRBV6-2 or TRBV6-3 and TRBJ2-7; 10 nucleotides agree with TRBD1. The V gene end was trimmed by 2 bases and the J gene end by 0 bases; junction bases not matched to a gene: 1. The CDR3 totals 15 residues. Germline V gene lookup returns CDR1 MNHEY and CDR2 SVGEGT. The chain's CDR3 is CASSYRTGGSYEQYF. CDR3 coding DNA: TGTGCCAGCAGTTACCGGACAGGGGGCTCCTACGAGCAGTACTTC.

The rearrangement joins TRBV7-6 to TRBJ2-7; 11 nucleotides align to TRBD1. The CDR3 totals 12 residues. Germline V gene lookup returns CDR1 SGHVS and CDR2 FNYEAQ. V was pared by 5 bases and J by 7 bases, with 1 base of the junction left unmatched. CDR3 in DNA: TGTGCCAGCAGCGGGACAGGGGGAGAGCAGTACTTC. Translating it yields CASSGTGGEQYF. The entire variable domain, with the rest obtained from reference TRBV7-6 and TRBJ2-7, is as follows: GAGVSQSPRYKVTKRGQDVALRCDPISGHVSLYWYRQALGQGPEFLTYFNYEAQQDKSGLPNDRFSAERPEGSISTLTIQRTEQRDSAMYRCASSGTGGEQYFGPGTRLTVT.

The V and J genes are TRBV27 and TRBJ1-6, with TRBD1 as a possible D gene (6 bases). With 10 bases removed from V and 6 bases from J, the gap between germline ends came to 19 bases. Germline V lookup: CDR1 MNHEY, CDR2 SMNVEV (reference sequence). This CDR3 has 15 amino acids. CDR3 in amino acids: CATKDRAVPNSPLHF. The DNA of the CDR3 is TGTGCCACCAAGGACAGAGCCGTTCCTAATTCACCCCTCCACTTT.

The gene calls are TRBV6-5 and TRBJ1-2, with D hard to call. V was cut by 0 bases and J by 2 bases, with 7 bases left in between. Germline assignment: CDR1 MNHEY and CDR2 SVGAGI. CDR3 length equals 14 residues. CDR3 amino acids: CASSYSRENYGYTF. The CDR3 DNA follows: TGTGCCAGCAGTTACTCGAGAGAAAACTATGGCTACACCTTC.